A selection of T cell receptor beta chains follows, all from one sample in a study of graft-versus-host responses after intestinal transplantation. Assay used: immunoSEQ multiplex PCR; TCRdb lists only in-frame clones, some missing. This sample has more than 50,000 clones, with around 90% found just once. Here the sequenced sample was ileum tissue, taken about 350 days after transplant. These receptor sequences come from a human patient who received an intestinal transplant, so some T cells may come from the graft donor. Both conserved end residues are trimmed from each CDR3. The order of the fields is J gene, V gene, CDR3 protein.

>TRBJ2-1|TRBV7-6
ASSTPGGEEQF
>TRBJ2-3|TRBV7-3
ASSIAGGYTDTQY
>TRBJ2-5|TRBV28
ASSPDRGEEETQY
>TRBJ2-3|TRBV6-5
ASSYSVRADTQY
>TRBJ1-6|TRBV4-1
ASSLVTGRGNSPLH
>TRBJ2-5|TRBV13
ASSGDRGQETQY
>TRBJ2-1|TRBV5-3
ARSLFFLAYNEQF
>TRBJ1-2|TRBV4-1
ASSQVGARGYT
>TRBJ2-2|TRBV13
ASSSRRTGLVDTGELF
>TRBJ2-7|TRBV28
ASSYSGRDEQY
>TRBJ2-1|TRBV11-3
ASSLDRGEPYNEQF
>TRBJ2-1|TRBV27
ASSFGHEQF
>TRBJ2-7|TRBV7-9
ASSLVLEEGQY
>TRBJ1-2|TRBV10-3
AIRGDGYT
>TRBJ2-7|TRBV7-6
ASSLASDIGYEQY
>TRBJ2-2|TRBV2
ASGSGRAGELF
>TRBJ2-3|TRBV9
ASSEGLAGGRADTQY
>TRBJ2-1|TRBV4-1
ASSKSSYNEQF
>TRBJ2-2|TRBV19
ASTGLAGAGELF
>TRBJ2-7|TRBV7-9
ASSPDGPSYEQY
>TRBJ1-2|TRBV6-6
AISGGGNNYGYT
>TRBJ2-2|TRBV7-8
ASPPGTGLARELF
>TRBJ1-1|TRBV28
ASSLSGTLGLTEAF
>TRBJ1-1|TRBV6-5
ASRTPNKNTEAF
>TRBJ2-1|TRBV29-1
STDREYNEQF
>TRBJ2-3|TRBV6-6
ASTPLAGGYTDTQY
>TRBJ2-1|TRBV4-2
ASSQESRDGPWNEQF
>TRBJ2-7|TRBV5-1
ASSALREYEQY
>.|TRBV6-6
ASSYESGGLYEQY
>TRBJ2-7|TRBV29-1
SVEGGFDEQY